This is a list of T cell receptor beta chains from one sample in a study of T cells in Graves' hyperthyroidism and ophthalmopathy. TCRdb called the multiplex PCR reads again in MiXCR, with one record for every CDR3 protein. The sample yields approximately 600,000 distinct CDR3 sequences, approximately 14% seen once. Sequenced: blood. The source is a woman under 30 with Graves' ophthalmopathy. The CDR3 runs from the conserved cysteine through the conserved F or W. Each record gives: J gene, D gene, clone size, V gene, CDR3 protein, CDR3 DNA. The D gene is left open where the match is weak. The size entry is marked missing in some rows and otherwise reads once, few, many or a size class.

TRBJ2-1	NA	NA	TRBV18	CASSPENGYEQFF	TGTGCCAGCTCACCAGAGAATGGTTATGAGCAGTTCTTC
TRBJ2-3	TRBD2	NA	TRBV27	CASSLSIILAGAKDTQYF	TGTGCCAGCAGTTTATCTATAATCCTGGCGGGAGCCAAAGATACGCAGTATTTT
TRBJ1-1	NA	NA	TRBV4-3	CASSQGLGPYTEASF	TGCGCCAGCAGCCAAGGATTGGGACCCTACACTGAAGCTTCCTTT
TRBJ2-7	TRBD2	few	TRBV5-1	CASTVDTSGRDEQYF	TGCGCCAGCACCGTTGATACTAGCGGGAGGGACGAGCAGTACTTC
TRBJ2-3	NA	many	TRBV27	CASSFGGVGPYTDTQYF	TGTGCCAGCAGTTTCGGGGGCGTAGGCCCCTACACAGATACGCAGTATTTT
TRBJ2-7	NA	many	TRBV30	CAWIGQGTYEQYF	TGTGCCTGGATTGGGCAGGGGACCTACGAGCAGTACTTC
TRBJ2-7	NA	many	TRBV18	CASSPVPDGLVQYF	TGTGCCAGCTCACCAGTCCCAGACGGACTCGTGCAGTACTTC
TRBJ2-5	NA	many	TRBV7-9	CASSLIGTGQETQYF	TGTGCCAGCAGCTTAATTGGGACGGGTCAAGAGACCCAGTACTTC
TRBJ2-2	NA	many	TRBV7-8	CASSKPGGVVTGELFF	TGTGCCAGCAGTAAACCCGGGGGCGTAGTCACCGGGGAGCTGTTTTTT
TRBJ1-5	TRBD1	few	TRBV4-1	CASSQVAHTGDQPQHF	TGCGCCAGCAGCCAGGTGGCGCACACAGGGGACCAGCCCCAGCATTTT
TRBJ2-2	TRBD2	few	TRBV6-1	CASRPHPSGTTGELFF	TGTGCCAGCCGGCCCCACCCTAGCGGGACAACCGGGGAGCTGTTTTTT
TRBJ2-3	TRBD2	many	TRBV27	CASSLTSGRTDTQYF	TGTGCCAGCAGTTTGACAAGCGGGAGAACAGATACGCAGTATTTT
TRBJ2-3	TRBD2	NA	TRBV5-1	CASSSNPSGTSTDTQYF	TGCGCCAGCAGCTCAAACCCTAGCGGGACTAGCACAGATACGCAGTATTTT
TRBJ2-1	TRBD2	many	TRBV4-3	CASSQGLAGGLNEQFF	TGCGCCAGCAGCCAAGGACTAGCGGGAGGGTTGAATGAGCAGTTCTTC
TRBJ1-2	NA	NA	TRBV20-1	CSARDERVRGYTF	TGCAGTGCTAGAGATGAGCGAGTTCGGGGCTACACCTTC
TRBJ2-7	TRBD1	NA	TRBV20-1	CSASGTGFEQYF	TGCAGTGCTAGCGGGACAGGGTTCGAGCAGTACTTC
TRBJ2-4	NA	many	TRBV27	CASSLNGFGLDKNIQYF	TGTGCCAGCAGTTTAAACGGTTTCGGGTTAGACAAAAACATTCAGTACTTC
TRBJ1-6	NA	many	TRBV6-2/TRBV6-3	CASSPTGGWGNSPLHF	TGTGCCAGCAGTCCGACAGGCGGTTGGGGCAATTCACCCCTCCACTTT
TRBJ2-1	NA	many	TRBV28	CASSAGSHLPLPNEQFF	TGTGCCAGCAGCGCCGGGTCCCATCTCCCCCTTCCAAATGAGCAGTTCTTC
TRBJ1-6	TRBD1	few	TRBV2	CASRAPGQGPNSPLHF	TGTGCCAGCAGAGCCCCGGGACAGGGCCCCAATTCACCCCTCCACTTT
TRBJ1-5	NA	many	TRBV20-1	CSASAGTSNQPQHF	TGCAGTGCTAGCGCCGGGACAAGCAATCAGCCCCAGCATTTT
TRBJ1-1	NA	NA	TRBV27	CASTDLSLNTEAFF	TGTGCCAGCACCGACCTCAGCCTGAACACTGAAGCTTTCTTT
TRBJ2-1	TRBD2	NA	TRBV19	CASSSGGSPYNEQFF	TGTGCCAGTAGCTCCGGCGGGAGCCCCTACAATGAGCAGTTCTTC
TRBJ1-2	NA	many	TRBV29-1	CSVEPDSYGYTF	TGCAGCGTCGAGCCGGACAGCTATGGCTACACCTTC
TRBJ2-3	TRBD2	many	TRBV7-9	CASSLAASGRSDTQYF	TGTGCCAGCAGCTTAGCAGCTAGCGGGAGATCGGATACGCAGTATTTT
TRBJ2-3	NA	many	TRBV15	CATSRSAVTDTQYF	TGTGCCACCAGCAGATCAGCGGTCACAGATACGCAGTATTTT
TRBJ2-7	TRBD1	few	TRBV10-3	CAISGQGSYEQYF	TGTGCCATCAGCGGACAGGGATCCTACGAGCAGTACTTC
TRBJ2-3	TRBD2	many	TRBV13	CASSLVGSLAVEDTQYF	TGTGCCAGCAGCTTAGTCGGTAGCCTAGCGGTTGAGGATACGCAGTATTTT
TRBJ1-1	TRBD1	NA	TRBV30	CASQVKDRGPNTEAFF	TGTGCCTCCCAAGTGAAGGACAGGGGGCCGAACACTGAAGCTTTCTTT
TRBJ1-2	NA	few	TRBV20-1	CSAMVRLFGYTF	TGCAGTGCTATGGTGAGGCTCTTCGGCTACACCTTC
TRBJ2-2	TRBD2	few	TRBV7-9	CASSLEFGGSDTGELFF	TGTGCCAGCAGCTTAGAATTTGGCGGGAGCGACACCGGGGAGCTGTTTTTT
TRBJ2-1	TRBD2	many	TRBV9	CASNSEGLADYNEQFF	TGTGCCAGCAACAGTGAAGGACTAGCGGACTACAATGAGCAGTTCTTC
TRBJ1-5	TRBD1	many	TRBV28	CASSKGWGTANDQPQHF	TGTGCCAGCAGTAAAGGGTGGGGGACAGCAAACGATCAGCCCCAGCATTTT
TRBJ1-2	NA	NA	TRBV30	CAWSANYGYTF	TGTGCCTGGAGTGCAAACTATGGCTACACCTTC
TRBJ1-6	NA	many	TRBV6-1	CASSTDRDSPLHF	TGTGCCAGCAGCACGGACAGAGATTCACCCCTCCACTTT
TRBJ2-5	TRBD2	NA	TRBV20-1	CSAPSGLAGMEETQYF	TGCAGTGCTCCCTCTGGACTAGCGGGAATGGAAGAGACCCAGTACTTC
TRBJ2-7	TRBD1	few	TRBV19	CASSIILGQGRSSYEQYF	TGTGCCAGTAGTATAATATTAGGACAGGGGCGGTCCTCCTACGAGCAGTACTTC
TRBJ1-5	NA	NA	TRBV11-2	CASSPGIFGQRKHQPQHF	TGCGCCAGCAGCCCTGGAATTTTTGGACAAAGAAAGCATCAGCCCCAGCATTTT
TRBJ1-2	NA	few	TRBV18	CASSPPAASYGYTF	TGTGCCAGCTCACCACCGGCAGCTAGCTATGGCTACACCTTC
TRBJ1-5	NA	many	TRBV20-1	CSARGLGDQPQHF	TGCAGTGCTAGAGGTTTAGGGGACCAGCCCCAGCATTTT
TRBJ1-1	TRBD1	few	TRBV7-2	CASSLGPGQGHAFF	TGTGCCAGCAGCTTAGGTCCGGGACAGGGGCATGCTTTCTTT
TRBJ2-7	TRBD2	many	TRBV20-1	CSLRAGGTYEQYF	TGCAGTTTACGGGCGGGAGGGACCTACGAGCAGTACTTC
TRBJ2-7	NA	many	TRBV14	CASSHGGPAYEQYF	TGTGCCAGCAGCCACGGCGGGCCTGCCTACGAGCAGTACTTC
TRBJ2-7	NA	NA	TRBV25-1	CASSEWRGPSYEQYF	TGTGCCAGCAGTGAATGGAGGGGGCCCTCCTACGAGCAGTACTTC
TRBJ2-7	NA	NA	TRBV9	CASSVGGSGWREQYF	TGTGCCAGCAGCGTAGGCGGCTCCGGGTGGCGCGAGCAGTACTTC
TRBJ1-5	NA	many	TRBV6-2/TRBV6-3	CASSSTTFGADQPQHF	TGTGCCAGCAGTTCGACGACATTTGGGGCCGATCAGCCCCAGCATTTT
TRBJ2-7	TRBD2	NA	TRBV16	CASSLVKGGRPFYEQYF	TGTGCCAGCAGCCTGGTAAAAGGCGGGAGGCCGTTCTACGAGCAGTACTTC
TRBJ1-3	NA	many	TRBV6-1	CASRQDRLPGNTIYF	TGTGCCAGCAGACAAGACAGGCTGCCTGGAAACACCATATATTTT
TRBJ2-2	TRBD2	many	TRBV12-3/TRBV12-4	CASSPTSGSGGELFF	TGTGCCAGCAGTCCGACTAGCGGGAGTGGCGGGGAGCTGTTTTTT
TRBJ1-2	NA	many	TRBV6-4	CASSEFSDPNYGYTF	TGTGCCAGCAGTGAATTTAGTGATCCTAACTATGGCTACACCTTC
TRBJ2-7	TRBD2	NA	TRBV4-1	CASSRASGSAGGSYEQYF	TGCGCCAGCAGCCGCGCCTCGGGGTCGGCGGGAGGCTCCTACGAGCAGTACTTC
TRBJ1-6	NA	few	TRBV27	CASSLEGTRNSPLHF	TGTGCCAGCAGTTTAGAGGGGACAAGGAATTCACCCCTCCACTTT
TRBJ1-2	NA	NA	TRBV10-2	CAGLGGQGYTF	TGCGCCGGGCTCGGGGGGCAAGGCTACACCTTC
TRBJ2-5	NA	NA	TRBV9	CASSVVGVREETQYF	TGTGCCAGCAGCGTAGTGGGAGTTCGGGAAGAGACCCAGTACTTC
TRBJ2-7	NA	few	TRBV5-1	CASSLAGKGSYEQYF	TGCGCCAGCAGCTTAGCCGGGAAGGGCTCCTACGAGCAGTACTTC
TRBJ2-2	NA	few	TRBV7-9	CASSRGPGLANTGELFF	TGCGCCAGCAGCCGCGGGCCAGGGCTTGCGAACACCGGGGAGCTGTTTTTT
TRBJ2-7	NA	many	TRBV7-8	CASSFGVRVYEQYF	TGTGCCAGCAGCTTCGGCGTCAGGGTCTACGAGCAGTACTTC